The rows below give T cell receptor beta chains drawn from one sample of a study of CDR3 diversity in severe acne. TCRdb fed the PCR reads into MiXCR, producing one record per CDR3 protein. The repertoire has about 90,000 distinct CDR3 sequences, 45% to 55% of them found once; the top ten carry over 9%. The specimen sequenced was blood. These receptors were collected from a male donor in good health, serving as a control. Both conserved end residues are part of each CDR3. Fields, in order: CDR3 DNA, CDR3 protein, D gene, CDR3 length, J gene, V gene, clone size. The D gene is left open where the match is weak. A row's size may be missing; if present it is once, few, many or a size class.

DNA: TGCAGTGCTGAAACGAGGGGTGAGCAGTACTTC; CDR3: CSAETRGEQYF; D: -; length: 11; J: TRBJ2-7; V: TRBV20-1; size: few
DNA: TGTGCCAGCAGACCCTCGGCGGGAGCGAGTGAGCAGTACTTC; CDR3: CASRPSAGASEQYF; D: TRBD2; length: 14; J: TRBJ2-7; V: TRBV9; size: many
DNA: TGTGCCAGCAGCTTATCCCCCGGGACAGGGAACGAGCAGTACTTC; CDR3: CASSLSPGTGNEQYF; D: TRBD1; length: 15; J: TRBJ2-7; V: TRBV7-9; size: -
DNA: TGTGCCAGCAGCGCTGGGGACAGGGGTTCACCCCTCCACTTT; CDR3: CASSAGDRGSPLHF; D: TRBD1; length: 14; J: TRBJ1-6; V: TRBV9; size: -
DNA: TGTGCCAGCAGTGCCGGGACAGCCGAGCAGTACTTC; CDR3: CASSAGTAEQYF; D: TRBD1; length: 12; J: TRBJ2-7; V: TRBV6-4; size: -
DNA: TGTGCCAGTAGTACCATGACGGGGGGCAATCAGCCCCAGCATTTT; CDR3: CASSTMTGGNQPQHF; D: -; length: 15; J: TRBJ1-5; V: TRBV19; size: few
DNA: TGTGCCAGTAGTATACCTGGGGAGTATGGCTACACCTTC; CDR3: CASSIPGEYGYTF; D: -; length: 13; J: TRBJ1-2; V: TRBV19; size: few
DNA: TGTGCCAGCAGCGACCGGGGGGCAGCAACTAATGAAAAACTGTTTTTT; CDR3: CASSDRGAATNEKLFF; D: -; length: 16; J: TRBJ1-4; V: TRBV7-9; size: -
DNA: TGCAGTGCTGCCCGGGAAGGGCGGGAGATCTCAGATACGCAGTATTTT; CDR3: CSAAREGREISDTQYF; D: TRBD2; length: 16; J: TRBJ2-3; V: TRBV20-1; size: -
DNA: TGCAGTGCTAGCCGACAGGGGGTCGTCGGGGAGCTGTTTTTT; CDR3: CSASRQGVVGELFF; D: TRBD1; length: 14; J: TRBJ2-2; V: TRBV20-1; size: -
DNA: TGTGCCAGCAGCCATGGGGACAGACAAGAGACCCAGTACTTC; CDR3: CASSHGDRQETQYF; D: TRBD1; length: 14; J: TRBJ2-5; V: TRBV7-2; size: -
DNA: TGTGCCATCAGCATTGGGGGGACCTGGGACGAGCAGTACTTC; CDR3: CAISIGGTWDEQYF; D: -; length: 14; J: TRBJ2-7; V: TRBV10-3; size: few
DNA: TGCGCCAGCGGGGCTACAACCTCTGGGGCCAACATCCTGACTTTC; CDR3: CASGATTSGANILTF; D: -; length: 15; J: TRBJ2-6; V: TRBV5-1; size: -
DNA: TGTGCCAGCAACCTCGGACGGAACTATGGCTACACCTTC; CDR3: CASNLGRNYGYTF; D: -; length: 13; J: TRBJ1-2; V: TRBV7-9; size: few
DNA: TGTGCCAGCAGCCCCGAGACAGGAGGCACTGAAGCTTTCTTT; CDR3: CASSPETGGTEAFF; D: -; length: 14; J: TRBJ1-1; V: TRBV28; size: many